Shown below are 29 T cell receptor beta chains from a single sample sequenced in a study of beta chain features in type 1 diabetes. The isolated RNA, all of it, was reverse transcribed, so expressed TCRB transcripts were what got sequenced. Data came from immunoSEQ multiplex PCR; TCRdb stores just in-frame clones and leaves some out. Here the sample spans roughly 500,000 clones, about an eighth being singletons. Source material: naive CD4+ T cells from blood. The receptors were sampled from a woman aged 18-29 years in good health.

The table lists this clone with a few counts. This specimen includes other DNA sequences encoding the same CDR3. This chain uses TRBV18 with TRBJ2-2, with a possible D match to TRBD1 (5 bases). Trimming took 1 base from V and 5 from J, leaving 5 bases between them. The length of the CDR3 is 13 residues. Looked up from germline, CDR1 is KGHSH and CDR2 is LQKENI. This chain's CDR3 is CASSPQGTGELFF. DNA of the CDR3: TGTGCCAGCTCACCACAGGGGACCGGGGAGCTGTTTTTT.

The genes are TRBV7-2 and TRBJ1-2; D is possibly TRBD1 (5 bases). The V gene lost 5 bases and the J gene lost 4 bases, with 11 bases spanning the gap. Looked up from germline, CDR1 is SGHTA and CDR2 is FQGNSA. This CDR3 has 13 residues. The CDR3 region has the DNA TGTGCCAGCAGCGCAGGGCGAGGCTATGGCTACACCTTC. Amino acid sequence: CASSAGRGYGYTF.

This clone was detected only a few times. The chain recombines TRBV30 with TRBJ1-2; D is uncertain. Germline CDR1 GTSNPN, CDR2 SVGIG (reference sequence). Trimming shortened V by 0 bases and J by 8 bases, and 16 bases separated the two germline ends. The CDR3 totals 14 residues. CDR3 sequence: CAWSVPMVQPGYTF. The CDR3 region has the DNA TGTGCCTGGAGTGTACCGATGGTGCAGCCGGGCTACACCTTC. Full variable domain (rest looked up from reference TRBV30 and TRBJ1-2): SQTIHQWPATLVQPVGSPLSLECTVEGTSNPNLYWYRQAAGRGLQLLFYSVGIGQISSEVPQNLSASRPQDRQFILSSKKLLLSDSGFYLCAWSVPMVQPGYTFGSGTRLTVV.

Only a few counts were recorded for this clone. The chain uses TRBV4-1 and TRBJ2-2; 10 bases are a match to TRBD1. CDR1 and CDR2 (germline): MGHRA, YSYEKL. The CDR3 is 14 amino acids. The ends lost 5 bases at V and 9 bases at J; junction bases unmatched: 6. The CDR3 DNA is TGCGCCAGCAGCGGGACAGGGGTAGGGAGGGAGCTGTTTTTT. The encoded protein is CASSGTGVGRELFF.

The J gene is TRBJ2-5, the V gene TRBV2; 10 nucleotides align to TRBD2. Germline CDR1 is SNHLY and CDR2 is FYNNEI. Trimming cost V 1 base and J 5 bases; bases outside gene matches: 7. This CDR3 spans 16 amino acids. The CDR3 protein is CASSEGRTSGRETQYF. The CDR3 DNA follows: TGTGCCAGCAGTGAAGGGCGGACTAGCGGAAGGGAGACCCAGTACTTC.

This clone was recorded a few times. The chain uses TRBV5-4 and TRBJ2-7; D gene unclear. Looked up from germline, CDR1 is SGHNT and CDR2 is YYREEE (reference sequence). The germline V and J ends were trimmed by 0 bases and 5 bases, with 9 bases remaining between them. The CDR3 runs to 13 residues. In DNA form, the CDR3 reads TGTGCCAGCAGCTTGGATTGGCAGGACGAGCAGTACTTC. This sequence encodes CASSLDWQDEQYF.

J is TRBJ1-2 and V is TRBV28; possibly TRBD1 for D (6 bases). The CDR3 is 15 amino acids. V lost 4 bases and J lost 4, with 16 bases in between. Germline V CDR1 and CDR2: MDHEN, SYDVKM. CDR3 bases: TGTGCCAGCAGTTCCTCAGGGGCTGGAGGCTATGGCTACACCTTC. Its protein is CASSSSGAGGYGYTF.

About this clone itself: Different DNA sequences within this sample yield the same CDR3. V usage is TRBV7-9 and J usage is TRBJ2-3; D is uncertain. There are 12 residues in the CDR3. V was cut by 5 bases and J by 2 bases, with 5 bases left in between. CDR1 and CDR2 from the germline V gene are SEHNR and FQNEAQ (reference sequence). CDR3 bases: TGTGCCAGCAGCCCGAACACAGATACGCAGTATTTT. It codes for CASSPNTDTQYF.

The rearrangement joins TRBV2 to TRBJ1-1; D might be TRBD1 (6 bases). Trimming took off 4 bases at V and 6 bases at J, with 12 bases between the two ends. This CDR3 is built from 13 residues. Germline assignment: CDR1 SNHLY and CDR2 FYNNEI. The DNA for the CDR3 is TGTGCCAGCAGTGGGGACAAATCTCCTGAAGCTTTCTTT. It specifies CASSGDKSPEAFF.

This clone occurred a few times. The gene calls are TRBV2 and TRBJ2-4; 7 nucleotides agree with TRBD1. The CDR3 length is 13 residues. Germline V lookup: CDR1 SNHLY, CDR2 FYNNEI. With V trimmed by 11 bases and J by 4 bases, 8 bases remained unmatched. The CDR3 reads CAGATGSKNIQYF. Here the CDR3 DNA reads TGTGCCGGAGCGACAGGGTCTAAAAACATTCAGTACTTC.

This chain joins TRBV28 and TRBJ1-3; D is uncertain. With 6 bases removed from V and 0 bases from J, the gap between germline ends came to 9 bases. Germline CDR1 and CDR2: MDHEN and SYDVKM. This CDR3 region has 14 residues. CDR3: CASRGGLSGNTIYF. The CDR3 region has the DNA TGTGCCAGCAGGGGTGGCCTCTCTGGAAACACCATATATTTT.

The V and J genes are TRBV18 and TRBJ2-3, with D unclear. The CDR3 has 14 amino acids. V shed 3 bases and J shed 0 bases, with 7 bases lying between them. Germline V gives CDR1 KGHSH, CDR2 LQKENI. The CDR3 loop reads CASSPGPSTDTQYF. DNA for the CDR3: TGTGCCAGCTCACCCGGGCCAAGCACAGATACGCAGTATTTT.

The V call is TRBV6-1, the J call TRBJ2-7, with D unclear. Trimming stripped 4 bases from V and 1 base from J, with 5 bases between. This CDR3 has 12 amino acids. CDR1 and CDR2 (germline): MNHNS, SASEGT. The DNA for the CDR3 is TGTGCCAGCAGTGCGCGGTCCTACGAGCAGTACTTC. Its translation is CASSARSYEQYF.

The chain couples TRBV5-4 to TRBJ2-3, with D unclear. The V end lost 3 bases, the J end lost 4 bases, and 6 bases lay between the germline ends. The CDR3 loop spans 12 amino acids. Germline values: CDR1 SGHNT, CDR2 YYREEE (reference sequence). CDR3 protein: CASSSIADTQYF. The CDR3 nucleotides are TGTGCCAGCAGCTCGATAGCAGATACGCAGTATTTT.

DNA for the CDR3: TGTGCCTGGAACGACAGGGGGTGGGAGCAGTTCTTC. It encodes CAWNDRGWEQFF. This chain joins TRBV30 and TRBJ2-1, with 9 nucleotides matching TRBD1. Germline trimming cut 4 bases from V and 10 bases from J; bases unmatched to any gene: 5. Germline CDR1 GTSNPN, CDR2 SVGIG (reference sequence). CDR3 length equals 12 residues.

J is TRBJ2-1 and V is TRBV15; D possibly matches TRBD1 or TRBD2 (5 bases each). CDR1 is LNHNV and CDR2 is YYDKDF in the germline V gene (reference sequence). The germline V and J ends were trimmed by 9 bases and 4 bases, with 19 bases remaining between them. The CDR3 sequence is 15 residues long. CDR3 DNA sequence: TGTGCCACTCACCTCATCCGGGACGGGTACAATGAGCAGTTCTTC. Protein sequence: CATHLIRDGYNEQFF.

This clone was seen only a few times. CDR3 region: CASRPQSGANVLTF. In nucleotides, the CDR3 is TGTGCCAGCAGGCCTCAATCTGGGGCCAACGTCCTGACTTTC. The gene calls are TRBV6-1 and TRBJ2-6; D gene unclear. The ends were cut back, 6 bases at V and 1 base at J, with 7 bases in the middle. There are 14 residues in the CDR3. Germline CDR1 is MNHNS and CDR2 is SASEGT.

The genes are TRBV2 and TRBJ1-5; unclear D gene. The CDR3 totals 14 residues. Germline CDR1 reads SNHLY; CDR2 reads FYNNEI. Trimming pared 1 base from V and 5 bases from J, leaving 9 bases between. CDR3 nucleotides: TGTGCCAGCAGTGAAGGGGCGCGGGATCAGCCCCAGCATTTT. This gives the protein CASSEGARDQPQHF.

The J gene is TRBJ1-1, the V gene TRBV6-1; TRBD1 might be the D (5 bases). The germline V gene encodes CDR1 MNHNS and CDR2 SASEGT. Trimming pared 6 bases from V and 3 bases from J, leaving 11 bases between. The length of the CDR3 is 13 residues. The CDR3 loop reads CASRAGGDTEAFF. In nucleotides, the CDR3 is TGTGCCAGCAGGGCCGGGGGGGACACTGAAGCTTTCTTT.

The chain couples TRBV19 to TRBJ2-5, with a possible D match to TRBD1 (5 bases). The CDR3 is 11 amino acids. From germline, CDR1 is LNHDA and CDR2 SQIVND (reference sequence). The V and J ends lost 6 bases and 8 bases respectively, with 10 bases between them. CDR3 loop: CASRGRGTQYF. CDR3 sequence (DNA): TGTGCCAGTAGGGGAAGGGGTACCCAGTACTTC.

This clone has a handful of counts. The V call is TRBV30, the J call TRBJ1-2; D gene uncertain. There are 16 residues in the CDR3. Germline loops: CDR1 GTSNPN, CDR2 SVGIG (reference sequence). The V end was cut by 1 base, the J end by 1 base, with 16 bases between. CDR3 DNA: TGTGCCTGGAGTGCCCCATCAGCCCTTGATAACTATGGCTACACCTTC. Its protein is CAWSAPSALDNYGYTF.

The chain links TRBV4-3 to TRBJ2-3; D ambiguous. Between the trimmed V and J ends, which lost 0 bases and 3 bases, there was a span of 10 bases. The length of the CDR3 is 15 residues. The germline gives CDR1 LGHNA, CDR2 YSLEER. The CDR3 region is CASSQDPGPTDTQYF. DNA of the CDR3: TGCGCCAGCAGCCAAGACCCCGGACCAACAGATACGCAGTATTTT.

This chain uses TRBV7-2 with TRBJ2-2, with TRBD1 as a possible D gene (6 bases). This CDR3 is built from 16 residues. CDR1 SGHTA and CDR2 FQGNSA come from the germline V gene. The V and J ends lost 5 bases and 5 bases respectively, with 18 bases between them. CDR3 sequence (DNA): TGTGCCAGCAGCCTACTGACGGGACACCCGACCGGGGAGCTGTTTTTT. It is translated as CASSLLTGHPTGELFF.

This clone was seen only a few times. CDR3: CSDLQSVETQYF. CDR3 coding DNA: TGCAGCGACCTGCAAAGTGTAGAGACCCAGTACTTC. V is TRBV29-1 and J is TRBJ2-5, with D uncertain. V was trimmed by 7 bases and J by 4 bases, leaving 13 bases between them. The CDR3 consists of 12 residues. From germline, CDR1 is SQVTM and CDR2 ANQGSEA.

This rearrangement joins TRBV23-1 to TRBJ2-7; D is unclear. TRBV23-1 is flagged as an ORF with uncertain function. This CDR3 is built from 16 residues. V dropped 4 bases and J dropped 3 bases, with 19 bases sitting between them. The CDR3 sequence is CASSLRFRRKFYEQYV. In DNA, the CDR3 is TGCGCCAGCAGTCTACGGTTCCGAAGGAAGTTCTACGAGCAGTACGTC.

This clone was seen only a few times. The chain joins TRBV5-1 to TRBJ2-2, with a possible D match to TRBD2 (5 bases). Deletions cut 3 bases from V and 1 base from J, with 13 bases between. Per the germline V gene, CDR1 is SGHRS and CDR2 is YFSETQ. CDR3 length: 16 residues. The CDR3 is CASSSERVQNTGELFF. The CDR3 DNA reads as TGCGCCAGCAGCTCCGAGAGGGTCCAGAACACCGGGGAGCTGTTTTTT.

This clone has a handful of counts. The chain couples TRBV7-2 to TRBJ2-2; D is uncertain. With 6 bases removed from V and 1 base from J, the gap between germline ends came to 12 bases. From germline, CDR1 is SGHTA and CDR2 FQGNSA. The CDR3 extends over 15 amino acids. CDR3 loop: CASRGLKENTGELFF. As DNA, the CDR3 is TGTGCCAGCAGAGGCCTCAAGGAGAACACCGGGGAGCTGTTTTTT. Supplemented by reference TRBV7-2 and TRBJ2-2, the full variable domain reads GAGVSQSPSNKVTEKGKDVELRCDPISGHTALYWYRQSLGQGLEFLIYFQGNSAPDKSGLPSDRFSAERTGGSVSTLTIQRTQQEDSAVYLCASRGLKENTGELFFGEGSRLTVL.

This clone turned up a few times. The V and J genes are TRBV30 and TRBJ1-3, with D hard to call. Deletions cut 3 bases from V and 2 bases from J, with 5 bases between. Germline assignment: CDR1 GTSNPN and CDR2 SVGIG (reference sequence). There are 12 residues in the CDR3. The CDR3 loop is CAWSTPGNTIYF. The CDR3 nucleotides read TGTGCCTGGAGCACCCCTGGAAACACCATATATTTT.

This clone came up a few times. The chain combines TRBV7-2 with TRBJ2-2, with TRBD2 as a possible D gene (5 bases). Trimming left V 5 bases short and J 4 bases short, with 14 bases between. Germline V lookup: CDR1 SGHTA, CDR2 FQGNSA. This CDR3 has 15 amino acids. CDR3 protein: CASSPRADSTGELFF. CDR3 DNA: TGTGCCAGCAGCCCGAGGGCGGACTCCACCGGGGAGCTGTTTTTT.